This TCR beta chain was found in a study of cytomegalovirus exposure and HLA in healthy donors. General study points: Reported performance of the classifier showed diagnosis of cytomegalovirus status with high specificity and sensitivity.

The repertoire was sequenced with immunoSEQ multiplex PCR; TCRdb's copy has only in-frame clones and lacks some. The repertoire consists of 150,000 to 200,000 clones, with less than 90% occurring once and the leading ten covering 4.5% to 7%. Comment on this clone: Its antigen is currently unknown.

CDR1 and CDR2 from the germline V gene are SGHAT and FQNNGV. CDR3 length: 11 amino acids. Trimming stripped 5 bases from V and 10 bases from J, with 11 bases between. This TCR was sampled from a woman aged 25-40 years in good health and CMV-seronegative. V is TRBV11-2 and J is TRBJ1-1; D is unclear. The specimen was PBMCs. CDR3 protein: CASSSGDRAFF. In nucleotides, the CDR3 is TGTGCCAGCAGCAGTGGGGATCGAGCTTTCTTT.